Sequencing of this T cell receptor (beta chain) was carried out in a study of blood T cell repertoires in COVID-19. Study summary: In each case, the material was cDNA or gDNA derived from T cells, B-cell-depleted T cells, or PBMCs.

Authors' data handling: Scientists estimated how many nucleated cells there were by amplifying reference gene primers. Here immunoSEQ multiplex PCR was the method, and the copy in TCRdb shows in-frame clones only, minus some. V and J calls plus clone size are reproduced from that table; the DNA served to infer D and trimming. The sample gives 200,000 to 250,000 clones, 65% to 90% of which show up once; about 2.4% is in the top ten. Judged by abundance, this clone is medium-sized. Losses at the gene ends were 4 bases for V and 3 bases for J; bases not matched to a gene: 15. The CDR3 contains 19 residues. The germline V gene has CDR1 LGHDT and CDR2 YNNKEL (reference sequence).

The sequencing input was peripheral blood. This clonotype originated in a woman between 70 and 85 years old with COVID-19, enrolled during active disease. This chain links TRBV3-1 (or the pseudogene TRBV3-2) with TRBJ2-2; 9 bases are shared with TRBD1. The CDR3 nucleotides are TGTGCCAGCAGCCGGGAGGGGGACAGGGTAAAAAGGGACACCGGGGAGCTGTTTTTT. Translating gives CASSREGDRVKRDTGELFF.